Presented here are 26 T cell receptor beta chains from one specimen sequenced in a study of T cells in Graves' hyperthyroidism and ophthalmopathy. The investigators amplified TCR beta CDR3 regions from RNA transcripts. Initially, a first-round RT-PCR of the TCR CDR3 employed the HTBI primer set. Via MiXCR, TCRdb re-called the multiplex PCR reads, giving one row per CDR3 protein. The sample comprises roughly 800,000 distinct CDR3 sequences, about 38% of which are singletons, and 8.9% rests with the top ten. Sequenced: blood. These receptor sequences come from a man aged 18 to 35 with Graves' hyperthyroidism.

The chain recombines TRBV7-8 with TRBJ2-2, with 11 bases lining up with TRBD1. The CDR3 length is 17 residues. The trim removed 1 base at V and 4 bases at J, leaving 5 bases unmatched. From germline, CDR1 is SGHVS and CDR2 FQNEAQ. Here the CDR3 reads CASSLDGGTGGTGELFF. The CDR3, as DNA: TGTGCCAGCAGCTTAGATGGTGGGACAGGGGGCACCGGGGAGCTGTTTTTT.

This clonotype was seen ten or more times. This chain connects TRBV19 to TRBJ1-5; TRBD1 aligns across 7 bases. The trim removed 6 bases at V and 11 bases at J, leaving 10 bases unmatched. This CDR3 spans 13 amino acids. Germline lookup yields CDR1 LNHDA and CDR2 SQIVND (reference sequence). This CDR3 is CASSPTSRGSQHF. CDR3 in DNA: TGTGCCAGTAGCCCAACATCCAGGGGGTCCCAGCATTTT.

A few counts support this clonotype. The chain joins TRBV2 to TRBJ1-1; TRBD1 matches 11 bases. J lost 3 bases, V lost 8 bases, and 5 bases had no gene match. The CDR3 extends over 14 amino acids. The germline V gene has CDR1 SNHLY and CDR2 FYNNEI. The CDR3 loop reads CASEAGQGDTEAFF. DNA of the CDR3: TGTGCCAGCGAGGCGGGACAGGGGGACACTGAAGCTTTCTTT.

In its sample, this clonotype was seen once. A much larger clone differs by one base, so this may be a read error. The rearrangement joins TRBV5-1 to TRBJ1-2; 7 bases agree with TRBD1. This CDR3 has 13 amino acids. V was clipped by 0 bases and J by 8 bases; unmatched bases: 4. Per germline, CDR1 SGHRS and CDR2 YFSETQ. The CDR3 here is CASSLGTGEGYTF. CDR3 coding DNA: TGCGCCAGCAGCTTGGGGACAGGCGAAGGCTACACCTTC.

Remarks on this clonotype: A read error may account for a junction end that differs from germline. V usage is TRBV2 and J usage is TRBJ1-5; TRBD1 matches at 7 bases. CDR1 and CDR2 from the germline V gene are SNHLY and FYNNEI. The CDR3 is 17 amino acids. In nucleotides, the CDR3 is TGCGCCAGCAGCCCCCTAGGGCAGGGGGGACTTAATCAGCCCCAGCATTTT. Translating gives CASSPLGQGGLNQPQHF.

This clonotype came up many times. The chain links TRBV7-6 to TRBJ1-1, with TRBD1 matching over 9 bases. Germline V gene sequence: CDR1 SGHVS, CDR2 FNYEAQ. There are 12 residues in the CDR3. V was clipped by 5 bases and J by 8 bases; unmatched bases: 3. CDR3 bases: TGTGCCAGCAGCCTTACAGGGGGCGAAGCTTTCTTT. This codes for CASSLTGGEAFF.

This clonotype was counted at least ten times. The gene calls are TRBV20-1 and TRBJ2-7; a weak D match, TRBD2 (6 bases). CDR1 DFQATT and CDR2 SNEGSKA come from the germline V gene (reference sequence). V lost 3 bases, J lost 6 bases, and 9 bases lay in between. This CDR3 has 11 residues. CDR3 in DNA: TGCAGTGCTAGTCGGGGAGGCGAGCAGTACTTC. Its protein is CSASRGGEQYF.

This clonotype was picked up a small number of times. The chain combines TRBV7-8 with TRBJ2-7; D remains ambiguous. Looked up from germline, CDR1 is SGHVS and CDR2 is FQNEAQ. This CDR3 spans 13 amino acids. The V end was cut by 5 bases, the J end by 4 bases, with 12 bases between. CDR3 bases: TGTGCCAGCAGCGGTCATGTGGCGTACGAGCAGTACTTC. Translated, it gives CASSGHVAYEQYF. Complete variable domain (other parts from reference TRBV7-8 and TRBJ2-7): GAGVSQSPRYKVAKRGQDVALRCDPISGHVSLFWYQQALGQGPEFLTYFQNEAQLDKSGLPSDRFFAERPEGSVSTLKIQRTQQEDSAVYLCASSGHVAYEQYFGPGTRLTVT.

This sequence joins TRBV2 and TRBJ1-5; unclear D gene. V lost 5 bases and J 2 bases, leaving 13 bases between the germline ends. This CDR3 has 15 residues. Per the germline V gene, CDR1 is SNHLY and CDR2 is FYNNEI. The CDR3 DNA reads TGTGCCAGCAGTCCCGGGCAATTCGGCAATCAGCCCCAGCATTTT. It is translated as CASSPGQFGNQPQHF.

This clonotype was found a few times. This chain links TRBV6-5 with TRBJ1-1; D is uncertain. CDR1 and CDR2 (germline): MNHEY, SVGAGI. The V end lost 7 bases, the J end lost 1 base, and 10 bases lay between the germline ends. The CDR3 totals 13 residues. The CDR3 bases are TGTGCCAGCACCCCGGGGAGGAACACTGAAGCTTTCTTT. It encodes CASTPGRNTEAFF.

This clonotype was recorded many times. The chain uses TRBV9 and TRBJ1-1; D perhaps matches TRBD1 (5 bases). CDR1 is SGDLS and CDR2 is YYNGEE in the germline V gene. V lost 3 bases and J lost 4, with 10 bases in between. This CDR3 has 13 residues. The CDR3 here is CASSAGRITEAFF. The CDR3 DNA is TGTGCCAGCAGCGCGGGACGGATCACTGAAGCTTTCTTT.

This clonotype was counted a few times. V is TRBV10-3 and J is TRBJ1-5; TRBD1 matches at 8 bases. CDR3 size: 18 residues. Germline trimming cut 10 bases from V and 6 bases from J; bases unmatched to any gene: 23. Germline loops: CDR1 ENHRY, CDR2 SYGVKD. CDR3 region: CASGFLTSGTGARQPQHF. The CDR3 region has the DNA TGTGCCAGCGGCTTTCTCACCTCCGGGACAGGAGCACGTCAGCCCCAGCATTTT.

This clonotype was counted ten times or more. This chain joins TRBV7-8 and TRBJ2-7; TRBD1 matches at 8 bases. The V gene's germline CDR1 is SGHVS and CDR2 FQNEAQ. Trimming removed 6 bases from V and 4 bases from J; junction bases left unmatched: 2. This CDR3 is built from 12 residues. CDR3 residues: CASRTGGYEQYF. The DNA for the CDR3 is TGTGCCAGCAGAACAGGGGGTTACGAGCAGTACTTC. Based on the CDR3 plus reference TRBV7-8 and TRBJ2-7, the full variable domain is GAGVSQSPRYKVAKRGQDVALRCDPISGHVSLFWYQQALGQGPEFLTYFQNEAQLDKSGLPSDRFFAERPEGSVSTLKIQRTQQEDSAVYLCASRTGGYEQYFGPGTRLTVT.

This clonotype was seen only a few times. The J gene is TRBJ2-2, the V gene TRBV20-1; D is possibly TRBD1 (5 bases). Germline CDR1 is DFQATT and CDR2 is SNEGSKA (reference sequence). The CDR3 runs 14 residues. V lost 4 bases and J 7 bases, leaving 16 bases between the germline ends. The CDR3 DNA follows: TGCAGTGCTACCCCGTCCAGGACATACGGGGAGCTGTTTTTT. It codes for CSATPSRTYGELFF.

The rearrangement links TRBV2 to TRBJ2-3, with TRBD2 identical over 7 bases. Germline CDR1 is SNHLY and CDR2 is FYNNEI. The CDR3 length is 16 residues. The V gene end was trimmed by 10 bases and the J gene end by 0 bases; junction bases not matched to a gene: 13. DNA for the CDR3: TGTGCCATCACCCCCTTGCTAGCGGCTAGCACAGATACGCAGTATTTT. This encodes CAITPLLAASTDTQYF.

As concerns this clonotype: Since a much larger clone is just one base distant, this may be a read error. The CDR3 bases are TGTGCCAGCAGCTCCACGGGGTCGGGGCCCGGCTACACCTTC. Encoded protein: CASSSTGSGPGYTF. This sequence joins TRBV7-9 and TRBJ1-2, with a possible D match to TRBD1 (5 bases). CDR3 length: 14 residues. Trimming removed 4 bases from V and 8 bases from J, with 17 bases in between. In germline, CDR1 is SEHNR, CDR2 FQNEAQ (reference sequence). The full variable domain, in which reference TRBV7-9 and TRBJ1-2 provide the parts outside the CDR3, is DTGVSQNPRHKITKRGQNVTFRCDPISEHNRLYWYRQTLGQGPEFLTYFQNEAQLEKSRLLSDRFSAERPKGSFSTLEIQRTEQGDSAMYLCASSSTGSGPGYTFGSGTRLTVV.

In regard to this clonotype: This clone may be a read error of a much larger clone one base away. The V and J genes are TRBV19 and TRBJ2-2; D is unresolved. The CDR3 is 12 residues long. From germline, CDR1 is LNHDA and CDR2 SQIVND (reference sequence). CDR3 sequence reads: CSSTLWTGELFF. CDR3 coding DNA: TGTTCCAGTACCCTTTGGACCGGGGAGCTGTTTTTT.

This clonotype was seen only once. The chain couples TRBV30 to TRBJ1-1; D remains ambiguous. The V gene's germline CDR1 is GTSNPN and CDR2 SVGIG (reference sequence). Trimming stripped 5 bases from V and 5 bases from J, with 6 bases between. The CDR3 has 10 amino acids. CDR3 loop: CAWEITEAFF. CDR3 sequence (DNA): TGTGCCTGGGAGATAACTGAAGCTTTCTTT.

This clonotype was found a few times. This rearrangement joins TRBV7-9 to TRBJ1-1; TRBD1 is a possible D gene (6 bases). Germline CDR1 SEHNR, CDR2 FQNEAQ (reference sequence). The CDR3 runs 14 residues. V shed 0 bases and J shed 8 bases, with 13 bases lying between them. The CDR3 is CASSLAVGAQEAFF. In DNA form, the CDR3 reads TGTGCCAGCAGCTTAGCGGTGGGGGCGCAGGAAGCTTTCTTT. The full variable domain, completed using reference TRBV7-9 and TRBJ1-1, is DTGVSQNPRHKITKRGQNVTFRCDPISEHNRLYWYRQTLGQGPEFLTYFQNEAQLEKSRLLSDRFSAERPKGSFSTLEIQRTEQGDSAMYLCASSLAVGAQEAFFGQGTRLTVV.

With respect to this clonotype: This may be a read error, as it is one base from a much larger clone. This chain uses TRBV2 with TRBJ1-2; D remains ambiguous. CDR1 SNHLY and CDR2 FYNNEI come from the germline V gene. The CDR3 spans 13 residues. CDR3 region: CACSFFSNYGYTF. The CDR3 coding sequence is TGTGCCTGCAGTTTCTTCAGCAACTATGGCTACACCTTC. Full variable domain (rest looked up from reference TRBV2 and TRBJ1-2): EPEVTQTPSHQVTQMGQEVILRCVPISNHLYFYWYRQILGQKVEFLVSFYNNEISEKSEIFDDQFSVERPDGSNFTLKIRSTKLEDSAMYFCACSFFSNYGYTFGSGTRLTVV.

As to this clonotype: Compared with germline, one end of the junction differs, possibly owing to a read error. This chain uses TRBV29-1 with TRBJ2-6, with 7 positions matching TRBD1. The CDR3 is 11 residues long. Germline-derived CDR1 and CDR2 are SQVTM and ANQGSEA. CDR3: CSVERDSLEAF. CDR3 DNA sequence: TGCAGCGTCGAAAGGGACAGCCTTGAAGCTTTC.

This clonotype was detected once. This sequence joins TRBV7-9 and TRBJ1-1; no firm D call. Germline V gene sequence: CDR1 SEHNR, CDR2 FQNEAQ (reference sequence). Trimming removed 5 bases at V and 6 bases at J, with 16 bases between. The CDR3 loop spans 14 amino acids. The CDR3 reads CASSQDKGVPEAFF. DNA for the CDR3: TGTGCCAGCAGCCAAGACAAGGGAGTCCCTGAAGCTTTCTTT.

This clonotype was detected only a few times. The J gene is TRBJ1-1, the V gene TRBV19; D is perhaps TRBD1 (5 bases). The ends were cut back, 2 bases at V and 0 bases at J, with 10 bases in the middle. The CDR3 sequence is 15 residues long. Germline CDR1 and CDR2: LNHDA and SQIVND (reference sequence). The CDR3 sequence: CASSIHKGLNTEAFF. The CDR3 bases are TGTGCCAGTAGTATACACAAGGGGTTGAACACTGAAGCTTTCTTT.

The chain uses TRBV7-2 and TRBJ2-2; TRBD1 aligns across 9 bases. This CDR3 has 17 amino acids. V shed 7 bases and J 1 base; nucleotides not matched to a gene: 10. The V gene's germline CDR1 is SGHTA and CDR2 FQGNSA. The chain's CDR3 is CASIGDRELLNTGELFF. DNA of the CDR3: TGTGCCAGCATCGGGGACAGGGAACTACTGAACACCGGGGAGCTGTTTTTT.

This clonotype appeared many times. This chain uses TRBV25-1 with TRBJ1-2; perhaps TRBD1 as D (5 bases). The germline gives CDR1 MGHDK, CDR2 SYGVNS. This CDR3 is built from 15 residues. Trimming took off 1 base at V and 4 bases at J, with 13 bases between the two ends. CDR3 in amino acids: CASSESGPGIYGYTF. The CDR3 bases are TGTGCCAGCAGTGAATCGGGCCCAGGGATCTATGGCTACACCTTC.

The chain has TRBV7-9 and TRBJ2-2; tentative D call: TRBD2 (5 bases). Germline CDR1 reads SEHNR; CDR2 reads FQNEAQ (reference sequence). Trimming took 6 bases from V and 7 from J, leaving 15 bases between them. This CDR3 comprises 14 residues. The CDR3 sequence: CASRPMGAGGELFF. CDR3 nucleotide sequence: TGTGCCAGCAGGCCGATGGGAGCTGGCGGGGAGCTGTTTTTT.